The rows below give T cell receptor beta chains drawn from one sample of a study of human versus mouse CDR3 diversity and MHC coevolution. Assay used: immunoSEQ multiplex PCR; TCRdb lists only in-frame clones, some missing. The sample holds around 77,000 clones; about nine tenths are singletons and the top ten take roughly 0.15%. Source material: naive CD4+ T cells from blood. These receptors all stem from a person aged 25 to 69 in good health. The CDR3 runs from the conserved cysteine through the conserved F or W.

v_call cdr3_aa
TRBV6-6 CASRPGQGTNQPQHF
TRBV30 CACLWTGGVYGYTF
TRBV2 CASRTGVEQYF
TRBV5-1 CASSLGLVGDNEQFF
TRBV4-1 CASSPSPSKGRTGELFF
TRBV18 CASSPVEGAYNEQFF
TRBV18 CASSLSTSGGNNEQFF
TRBV19 CASYTGDGTPNYGYTF
TRBV5-1 CASSLGASTGELFF
TRBV5-6 CASSLAGDRQYF
TRBV25-1 CASSESGQARSNYGYTF
TRBV9 CASSVSGDTAYEQYF
TRBV7-8 CASSQPGQGYYEQYF
TRBV5-1 CASSGQFSSTDTQYF
TRBV5-1 CASSTAGTERETQYF
TRBV28 CASRLAVNTGELFF
TRBV4-1 CASSSGPSGVYNEQFF
TRBV5-1 CASSLGQVTNTGELFF
TRBV6-4 CARRDSRIRSGANVLTF
TRBV5-4 CASSLLLAGGEQYF
TRBV6-6 CASSYPKAGGADTQYF
TRBV27 CASSLLGRGGTATDTQYF
TRBV5-1 CASSPSFNAGGATEAFF
TRBV7-2 CASSWGQGSGYTF
TRBV15 CATSTRGSLETQYF
TRBV28 CASSPGQDYGYTF
TRBV27 CASSLAGGPGTQYF
TRBV30 CAWNKLRDSRMQFF
TRBV6-1 CASRVGDNQPQHF
TRBV11-2 CASSWTSGGGELFF
TRBV28 CASSPTTGGAFF
TRBV23-1 CASSRPYRQGEAFF
TRBV5-4 CASSARLESSYNEQFF
TRBV6-1 CASRTGGYSDTEAFF
TRBV21-1 CRDRDRANTEAFF